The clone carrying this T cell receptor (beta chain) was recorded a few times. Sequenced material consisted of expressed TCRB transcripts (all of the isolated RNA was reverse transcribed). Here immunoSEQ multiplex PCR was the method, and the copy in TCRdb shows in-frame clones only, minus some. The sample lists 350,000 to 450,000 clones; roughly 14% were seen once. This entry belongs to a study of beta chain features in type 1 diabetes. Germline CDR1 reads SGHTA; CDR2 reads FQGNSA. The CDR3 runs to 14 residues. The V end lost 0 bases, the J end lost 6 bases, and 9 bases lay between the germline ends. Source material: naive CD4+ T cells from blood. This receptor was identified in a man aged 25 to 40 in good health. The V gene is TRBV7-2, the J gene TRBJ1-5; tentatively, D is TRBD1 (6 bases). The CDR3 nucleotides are TGTGCCAGCAGCTTAGCGGGGGGGCCTCAGCCCCAGCATTTT. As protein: CASSLAGGPQPQHF. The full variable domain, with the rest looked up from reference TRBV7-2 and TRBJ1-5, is GAGVSQSPSNKVTEKGKDVELRCDPISGHTALYWYRQSLGQGLEFLIYFQGNSAPDKSGLPSDRFSAERTGGSVSTLTIQRTQQEDSAVYLCASSLAGGPQPQHFGDGTRLSIL.